Below are 2 T cell receptor beta chains sequenced from a single sample in a study of T cells after yellow fever vaccination. In TCRdb, the 5' RACE reads were re-called with MiXCR into one record per CDR3 protein. The table includes 150,000 to 200,000 distinct CDR3 sequences, 8% to 13% detected once. The starting material was CD8+ T cells sorted from PBMCs, obtained 15 days after the yellow fever booster vaccination. Receptors were obtained from a man between 18 and 29 years old who received the YFV17D yellow fever vaccine.

The V and J genes are TRBV27 and TRBJ2-1; D remains unclear. This CDR3 is built from 11 residues. Looked up from germline, CDR1 is MNHEY and CDR2 is SMNVEV (reference sequence). The germline V and J ends were trimmed by 6 bases and 10 bases, with 10 bases remaining between them. The CDR3 region has the DNA TGTGCCAGCAGGGGTATTTGGGAGCAGTTCTTC. It yields the protein CASRGIWEQFF.

V is TRBV10-3 and J is TRBJ1-1; D not resolved. Germline V gene data show CDR1 as ENHRY and CDR2 as SYGVKD. This CDR3 region has 14 residues. The V and J ends lost 10 bases and 6 bases respectively, with 21 bases between them. CDR3 protein: CASKRGGRFPEAFF. The CDR3 nucleotides are TGTGCCAGCAAGCGAGGCGGCAGGTTCCCTGAAGCTTTCTTT.